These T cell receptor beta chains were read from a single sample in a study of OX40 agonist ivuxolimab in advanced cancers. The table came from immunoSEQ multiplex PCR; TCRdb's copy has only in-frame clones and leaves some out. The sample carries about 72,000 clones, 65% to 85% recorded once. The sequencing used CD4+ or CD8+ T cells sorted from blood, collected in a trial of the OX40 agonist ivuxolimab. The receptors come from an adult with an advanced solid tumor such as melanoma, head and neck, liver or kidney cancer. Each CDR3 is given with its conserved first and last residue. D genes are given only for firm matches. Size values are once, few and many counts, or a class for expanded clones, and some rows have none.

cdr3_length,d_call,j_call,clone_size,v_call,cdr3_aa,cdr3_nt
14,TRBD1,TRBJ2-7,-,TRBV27,CASSLTGQTYEQYF,TGTGCCAGCAGTTTGACGGGACAGACCTACGAGCAGTACTTC
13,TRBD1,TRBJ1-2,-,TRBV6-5,CASSFGQGSGYTF,TGTGCCAGCAGTTTCGGACAGGGAAGCGGCTACACCTTC
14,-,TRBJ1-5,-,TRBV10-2,CASSVRQINQPQHF,TGCGCCAGCAGTGTCCGACAGATCAATCAGCCCCAGCATTTT
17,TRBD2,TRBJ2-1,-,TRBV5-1,CASSLLAGGSSYNEQFF,TGCGCCAGCAGCCTACTAGCGGGAGGGAGCTCCTACAATGAGCAGTTCTTC
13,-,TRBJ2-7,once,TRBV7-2,CASKRDSSYEQYF,TGTGCCAGCAAAAGGGACTCCTCCTACGAGCAGTACTTC
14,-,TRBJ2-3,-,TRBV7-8,CASSLRRGTDTQYF,TGTGCCAGCAGCTTAAGGCGGGGCACAGATACGCAGTATTTT
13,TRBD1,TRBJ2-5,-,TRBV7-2,CASRSGQGETQYF,TGTGCCAGCAGATCGGGACAGGGGGAGACCCAGTACTTC
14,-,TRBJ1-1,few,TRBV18,CASSSNRANTEAFF,TGTGCCAGCTCCTCGAACAGGGCGAACACTGAAGCTTTCTTT
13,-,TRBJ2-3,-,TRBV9,CASSVDGTDTQYF,TGTGCCAGCAGCGTAGACGGCACAGATACGCAGTATTTT
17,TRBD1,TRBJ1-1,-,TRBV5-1,CASSLAGQAMQNTEAFF,TGCGCCAGCAGCTTGGCGGGACAGGCGATGCAGAACACTGAAGCTTTCTTT
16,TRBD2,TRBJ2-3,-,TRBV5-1,CASSSGASGGSDTQYF,TGCGCCAGCAGCTCGGGCGCTAGCGGGGGTTCAGATACGCAGTATTTT
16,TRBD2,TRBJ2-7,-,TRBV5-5,CASSLSGGRAGYEQYF,TGTGCCAGCAGCTTGTCTGGCGGGAGGGCGGGTTACGAGCAGTACTTC
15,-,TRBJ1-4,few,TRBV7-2,CASSLSSGLYEKLFF,TGTGCCAGCAGCTTATCGTCAGGGCTTTATGAAAAACTGTTTTTT
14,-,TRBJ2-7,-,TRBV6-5,CASRTGTEAYEQYF,TGTGCCAGCAGAACCGGGACCGAAGCCTACGAGCAGTACTTC
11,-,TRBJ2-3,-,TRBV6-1,CASSSSDTQYF,TGTGCCAGCAGTTCTTCAGATACGCAGTATTTT